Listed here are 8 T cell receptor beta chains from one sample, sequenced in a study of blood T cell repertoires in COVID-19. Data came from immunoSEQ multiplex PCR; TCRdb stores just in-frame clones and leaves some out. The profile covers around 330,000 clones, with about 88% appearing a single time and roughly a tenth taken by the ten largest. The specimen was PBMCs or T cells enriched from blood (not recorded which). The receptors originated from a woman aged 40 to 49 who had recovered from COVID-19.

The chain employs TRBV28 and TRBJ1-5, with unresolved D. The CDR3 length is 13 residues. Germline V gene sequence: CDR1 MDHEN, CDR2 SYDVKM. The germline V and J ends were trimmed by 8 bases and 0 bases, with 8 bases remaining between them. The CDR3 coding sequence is TGTGCCAGCTCCCGGGATAGCAATCAGCCCCAGCATTTT. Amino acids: CASSRDSNQPQHF.

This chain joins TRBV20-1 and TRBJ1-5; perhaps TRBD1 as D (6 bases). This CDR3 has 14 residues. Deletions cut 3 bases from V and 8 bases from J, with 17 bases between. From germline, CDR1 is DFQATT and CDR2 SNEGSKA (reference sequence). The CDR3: CSASSPGDLKPQHF. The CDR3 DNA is TGCAGTGCTAGTTCCCCAGGGGATCTCAAGCCCCAGCATTTT.

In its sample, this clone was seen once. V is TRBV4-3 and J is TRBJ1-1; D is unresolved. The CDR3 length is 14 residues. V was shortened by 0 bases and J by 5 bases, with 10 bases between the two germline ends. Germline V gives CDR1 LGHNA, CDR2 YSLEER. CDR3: CASSQELGRTEAFF. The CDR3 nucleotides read TGCGCCAGCAGCCAAGAACTAGGGAGGACTGAAGCTTTCTTT.

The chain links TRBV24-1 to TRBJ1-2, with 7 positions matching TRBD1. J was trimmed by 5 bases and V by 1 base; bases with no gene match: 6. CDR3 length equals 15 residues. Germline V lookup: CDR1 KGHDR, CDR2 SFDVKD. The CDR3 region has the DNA TGTGCCACCAGTGATTTTTCCAGGGGGAAGTATGGCTACACCTTC. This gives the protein CATSDFSRGKYGYTF.

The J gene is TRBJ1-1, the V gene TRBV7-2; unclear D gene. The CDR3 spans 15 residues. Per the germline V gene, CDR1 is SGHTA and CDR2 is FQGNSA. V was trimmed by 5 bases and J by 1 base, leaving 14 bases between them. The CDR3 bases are TGTGCCAGCAGCATCATCGGGTTTGGGAACACTGAAGCTTTCTTT. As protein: CASSIIGFGNTEAFF.

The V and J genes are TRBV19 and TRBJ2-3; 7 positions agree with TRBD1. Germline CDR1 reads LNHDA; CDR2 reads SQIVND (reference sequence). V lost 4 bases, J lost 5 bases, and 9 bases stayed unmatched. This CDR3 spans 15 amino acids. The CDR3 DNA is TGTGCCAGTAGTACAACCACAGGGGACAGAGATACGCAGTATTTT. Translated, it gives CASSTTTGDRDTQYF. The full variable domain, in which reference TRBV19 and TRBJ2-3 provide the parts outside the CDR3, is DGGITQSPKYLFRKEGQNVTLSCEQNLNHDAMYWYRQDPGQGLRLIYYSQIVNDFQKGDIAEGYSVSREKKESFPLTVTSAQKNPTAFYLCASSTTTGDRDTQYFGPGTRLTVL.

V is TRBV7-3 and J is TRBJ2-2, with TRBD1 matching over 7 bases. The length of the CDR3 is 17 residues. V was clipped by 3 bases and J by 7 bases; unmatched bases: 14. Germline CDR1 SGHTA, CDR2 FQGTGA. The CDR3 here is CASSFRPQGYDGGELFF. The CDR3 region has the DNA TGTGCCAGCAGCTTTCGCCCACAGGGGTACGATGGCGGGGAGCTGTTTTTT.

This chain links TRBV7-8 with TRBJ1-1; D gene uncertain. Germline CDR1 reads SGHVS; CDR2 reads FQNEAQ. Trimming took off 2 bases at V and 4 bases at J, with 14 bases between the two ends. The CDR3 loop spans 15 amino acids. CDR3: CASSLSISAPTEAFF. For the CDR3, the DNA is TGTGCCAGCAGCTTAAGTATCAGCGCGCCCACTGAAGCTTTCTTT.